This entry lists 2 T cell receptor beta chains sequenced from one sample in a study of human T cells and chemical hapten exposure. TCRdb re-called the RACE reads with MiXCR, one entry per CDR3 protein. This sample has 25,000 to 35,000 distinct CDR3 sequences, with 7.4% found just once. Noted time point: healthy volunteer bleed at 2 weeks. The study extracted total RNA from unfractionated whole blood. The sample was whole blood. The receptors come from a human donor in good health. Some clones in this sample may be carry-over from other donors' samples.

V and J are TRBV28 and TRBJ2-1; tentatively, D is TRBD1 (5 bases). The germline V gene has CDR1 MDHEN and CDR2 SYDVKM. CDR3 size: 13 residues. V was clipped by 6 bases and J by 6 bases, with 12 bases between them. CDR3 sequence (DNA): TGTGCCAGCAGCCCGGACACGTTCAATGAGCAGTTCTTC. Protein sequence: CASSPDTFNEQFF.

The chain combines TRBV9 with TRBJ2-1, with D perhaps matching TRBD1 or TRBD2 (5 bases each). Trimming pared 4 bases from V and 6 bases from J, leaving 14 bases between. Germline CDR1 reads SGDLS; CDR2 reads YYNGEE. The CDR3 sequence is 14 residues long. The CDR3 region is CASSPGARVNEQFF. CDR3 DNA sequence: TGTGCCAGCAGCCCCGGGGCCCGGGTCAATGAGCAGTTCTTC.